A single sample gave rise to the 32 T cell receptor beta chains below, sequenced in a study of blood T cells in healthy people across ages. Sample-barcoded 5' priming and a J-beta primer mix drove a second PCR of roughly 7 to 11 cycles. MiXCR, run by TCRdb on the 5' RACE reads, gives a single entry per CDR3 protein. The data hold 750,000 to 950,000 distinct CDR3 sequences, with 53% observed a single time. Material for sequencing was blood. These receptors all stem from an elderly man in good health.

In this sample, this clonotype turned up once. CDR3 sequence (DNA): TGTGCCAGCAGCCAAAATTGGGGGGGACAGTTCTTC. Residues: CASSQNWGGQFF. The genes are TRBV14 and TRBJ2-1; 7 bases map to TRBD2. The V segment lost 2 bases and the J segment 13 bases; nucleotides outside the gene matches: 5. The CDR3 has 12 residues. Germline V gene sequence: CDR1 SGHDN, CDR2 FVKESK.

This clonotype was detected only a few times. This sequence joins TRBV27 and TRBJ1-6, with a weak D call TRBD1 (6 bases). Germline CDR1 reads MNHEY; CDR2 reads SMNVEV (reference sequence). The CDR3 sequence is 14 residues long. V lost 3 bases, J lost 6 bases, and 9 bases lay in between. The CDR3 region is CASSLRGFNSPLHF. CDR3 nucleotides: TGTGCCAGCAGTTTGAGGGGGTTTAATTCACCCCTCCACTTT.

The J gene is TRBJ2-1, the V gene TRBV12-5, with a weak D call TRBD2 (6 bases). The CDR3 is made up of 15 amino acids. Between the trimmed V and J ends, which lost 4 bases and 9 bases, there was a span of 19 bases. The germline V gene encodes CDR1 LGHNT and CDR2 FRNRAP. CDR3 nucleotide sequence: TGTGCTAGTGGTTGGCGGGCGGGCCCCGGGGGTGAGCAGTTCTTC. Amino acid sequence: CASGWRAGPGGEQFF.

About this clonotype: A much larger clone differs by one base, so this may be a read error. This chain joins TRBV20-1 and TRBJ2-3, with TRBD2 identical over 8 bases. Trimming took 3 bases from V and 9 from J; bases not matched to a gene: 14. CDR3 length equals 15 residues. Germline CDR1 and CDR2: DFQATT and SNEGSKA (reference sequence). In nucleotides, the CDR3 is TGCAGTGCTAGGGGGCGGGAGGACCCCATATGGACGCAGTATTTT. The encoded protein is CSARGREDPIWTQYF.

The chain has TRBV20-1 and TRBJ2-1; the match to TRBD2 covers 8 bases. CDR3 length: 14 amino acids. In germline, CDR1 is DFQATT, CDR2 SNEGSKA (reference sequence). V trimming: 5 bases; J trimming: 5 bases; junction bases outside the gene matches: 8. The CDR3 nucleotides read TGCAGTGCTGGAGCGGGAGCGGGGCACAATGAGCAGTTCTTC. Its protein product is CSAGAGAGHNEQFF.

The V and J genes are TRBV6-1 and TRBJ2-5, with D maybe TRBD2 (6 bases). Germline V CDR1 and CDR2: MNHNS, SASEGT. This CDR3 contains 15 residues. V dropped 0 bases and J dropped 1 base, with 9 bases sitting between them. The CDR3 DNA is TGTGCCAGCAGTGAAGCCGGGGGAAGCCAAGAGACCCAGTACTTC. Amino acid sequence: CASSEAGGSQETQYF.

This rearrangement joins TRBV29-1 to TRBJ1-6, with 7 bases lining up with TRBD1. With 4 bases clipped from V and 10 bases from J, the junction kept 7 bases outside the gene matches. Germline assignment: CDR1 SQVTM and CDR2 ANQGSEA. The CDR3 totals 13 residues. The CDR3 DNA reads TGCAGCGTTGGTCTGGCAGGGGGATCACCCCTCCACTTT. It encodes CSVGLAGGSPLHF.

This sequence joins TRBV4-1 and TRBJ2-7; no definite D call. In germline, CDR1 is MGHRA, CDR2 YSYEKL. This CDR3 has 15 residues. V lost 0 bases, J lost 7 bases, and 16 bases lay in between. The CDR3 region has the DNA TGCGCCAGCAGCCAAGAATACGGCCTCGCACTTGAGCAGTACTTC. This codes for CASSQEYGLALEQYF.

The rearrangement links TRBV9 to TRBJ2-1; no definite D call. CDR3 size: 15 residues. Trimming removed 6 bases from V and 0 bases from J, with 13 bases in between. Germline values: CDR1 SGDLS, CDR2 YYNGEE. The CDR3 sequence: CASTESPSSYNEQFF. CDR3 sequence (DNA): TGTGCCAGCACTGAGTCCCCGAGCTCCTACAATGAGCAGTTCTTC.

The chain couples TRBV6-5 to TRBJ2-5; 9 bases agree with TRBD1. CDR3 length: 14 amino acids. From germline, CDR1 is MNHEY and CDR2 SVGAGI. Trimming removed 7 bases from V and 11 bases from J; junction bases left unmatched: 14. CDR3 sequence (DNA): TGTGCCAGCACTAACAGGGGGCGGATGGCTGAGCAGTACTTC. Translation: CASTNRGRMAEQYF.

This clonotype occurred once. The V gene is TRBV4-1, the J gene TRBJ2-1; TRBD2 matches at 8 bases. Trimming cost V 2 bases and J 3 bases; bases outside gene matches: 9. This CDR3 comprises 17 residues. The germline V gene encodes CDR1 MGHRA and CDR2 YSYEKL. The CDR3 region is CASSQFPAGADYNEQFF. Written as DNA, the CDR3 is TGCGCCAGCAGCCAATTCCCAGCGGGAGCCGACTACAATGAGCAGTTCTTC.

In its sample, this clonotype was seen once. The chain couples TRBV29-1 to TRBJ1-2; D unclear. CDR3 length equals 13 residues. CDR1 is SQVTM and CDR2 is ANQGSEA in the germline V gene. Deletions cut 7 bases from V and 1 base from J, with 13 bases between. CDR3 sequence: CSAVGRVNYGYTF. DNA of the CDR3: TGCAGCGCTGTGGGCAGAGTTAACTATGGCTACACCTTC.

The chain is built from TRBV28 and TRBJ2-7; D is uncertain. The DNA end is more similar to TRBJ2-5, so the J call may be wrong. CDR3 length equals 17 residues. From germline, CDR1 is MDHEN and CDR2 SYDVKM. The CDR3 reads CASSLRPDGARVKTQYF. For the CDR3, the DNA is TGTGCCAGCAGTTTACGCCCGGACGGAGCAAGAGTAAAGACCCAGTACTTC.

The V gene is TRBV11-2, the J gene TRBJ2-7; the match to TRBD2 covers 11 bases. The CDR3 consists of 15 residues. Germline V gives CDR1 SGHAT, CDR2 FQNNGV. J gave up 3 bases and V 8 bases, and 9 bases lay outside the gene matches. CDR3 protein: CASGLAGTSGYEQYF. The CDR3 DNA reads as TGTGCCAGCGGACTCGCCGGGACTAGCGGCTACGAGCAGTACTTC.

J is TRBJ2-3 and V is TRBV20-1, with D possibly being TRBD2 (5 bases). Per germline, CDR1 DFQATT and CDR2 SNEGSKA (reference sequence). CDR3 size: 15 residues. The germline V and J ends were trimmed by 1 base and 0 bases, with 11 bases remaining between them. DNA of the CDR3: TGCAGTGCTAGAGGCCAACTAGGCAGCACAGATACGCAGTATTTT. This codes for CSARGQLGSTDTQYF.

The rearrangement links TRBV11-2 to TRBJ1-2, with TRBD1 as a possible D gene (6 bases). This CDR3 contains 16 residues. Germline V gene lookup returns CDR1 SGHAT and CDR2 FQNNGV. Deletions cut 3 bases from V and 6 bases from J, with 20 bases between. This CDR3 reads CASSLGLRGAENGYTF. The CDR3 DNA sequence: TGTGCCAGCAGCTTGGGTTTACGGGGGGCCGAAAATGGCTACACCTTC. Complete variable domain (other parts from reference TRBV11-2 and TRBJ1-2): EAGVAQSPRYKIIEKRQSVAFWCNPISGHATLYWYQQILGQGPKLLIQFQNNGVVDDSQLPKDRFSAERLKGVDSTLKIQPAKLEDSAVYLCASSLGLRGAENGYTFGSGTRLTVV.

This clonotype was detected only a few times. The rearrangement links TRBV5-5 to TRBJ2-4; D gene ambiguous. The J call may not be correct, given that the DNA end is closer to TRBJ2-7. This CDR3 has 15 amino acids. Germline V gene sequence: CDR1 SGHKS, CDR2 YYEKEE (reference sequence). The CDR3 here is CASSLAGQVVYEQYF. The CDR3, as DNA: TGTGCCAGCAGCTTGGCCGGGCAGGTGGTCTACGAGCAGTACTTC.

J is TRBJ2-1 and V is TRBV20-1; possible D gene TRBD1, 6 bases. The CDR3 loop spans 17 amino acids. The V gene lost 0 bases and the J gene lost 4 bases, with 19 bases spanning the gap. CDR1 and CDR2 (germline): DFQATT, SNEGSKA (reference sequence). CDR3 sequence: CSARDPARTVSYNEQFF. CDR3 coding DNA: TGCAGTGCTAGAGATCCCGCTAGGACAGTTTCATACAATGAGCAGTTCTTC.

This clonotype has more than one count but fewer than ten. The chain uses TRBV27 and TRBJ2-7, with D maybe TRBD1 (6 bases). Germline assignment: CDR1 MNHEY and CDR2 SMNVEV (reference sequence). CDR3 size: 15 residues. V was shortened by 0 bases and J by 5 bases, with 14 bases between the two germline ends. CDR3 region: CASSLSEARGHEQYF. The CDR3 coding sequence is TGTGCCAGCAGTTTATCGGAGGCCAGGGGCCACGAGCAGTACTTC.

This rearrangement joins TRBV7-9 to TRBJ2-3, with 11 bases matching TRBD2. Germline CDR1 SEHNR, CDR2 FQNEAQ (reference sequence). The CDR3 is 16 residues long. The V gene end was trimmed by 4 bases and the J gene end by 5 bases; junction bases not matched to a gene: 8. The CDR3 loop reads CASSYELAGVGDTQYF. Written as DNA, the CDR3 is TGTGCCAGCAGCTACGAACTAGCGGGAGTGGGAGATACGCAGTATTTT.

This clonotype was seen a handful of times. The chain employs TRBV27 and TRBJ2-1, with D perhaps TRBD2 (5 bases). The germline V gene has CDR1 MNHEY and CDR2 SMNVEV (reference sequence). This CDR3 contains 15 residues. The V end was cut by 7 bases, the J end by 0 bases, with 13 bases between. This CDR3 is CASIYSRGSYNEQFF. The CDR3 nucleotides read TGTGCCAGCATATACAGCCGGGGCTCCTACAATGAGCAGTTCTTC.

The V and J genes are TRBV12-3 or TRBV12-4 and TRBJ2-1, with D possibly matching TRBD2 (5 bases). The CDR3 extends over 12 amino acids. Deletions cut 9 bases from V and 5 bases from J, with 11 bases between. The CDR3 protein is CASKSGNNEQFF. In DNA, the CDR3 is TGTGCCAGTAAAAGCGGCAACAATGAGCAGTTCTTC.

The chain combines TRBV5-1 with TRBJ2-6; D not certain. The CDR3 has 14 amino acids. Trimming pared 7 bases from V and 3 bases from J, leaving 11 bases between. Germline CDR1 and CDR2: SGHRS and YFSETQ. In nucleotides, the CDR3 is TGCGCCAGCGGCATTGCACTTGGGGCCAACGTCCTGACTTTC. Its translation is CASGIALGANVLTF. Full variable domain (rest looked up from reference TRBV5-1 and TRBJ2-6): KAGVTQTPRYLIKTRGQQVTLSCSPISGHRSVSWYQQTPGQGLQFLFEYFSETQRNKGNFPGRFSGRQFSNSRSEMNVSTLELGDSALYLCASGIALGANVLTFGAGSRLTVL.

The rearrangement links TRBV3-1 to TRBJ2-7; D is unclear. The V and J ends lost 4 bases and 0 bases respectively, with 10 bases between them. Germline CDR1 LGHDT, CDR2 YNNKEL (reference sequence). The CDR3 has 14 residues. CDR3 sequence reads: CASSPAMISYEQYF. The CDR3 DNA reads TGTGCCAGCAGCCCTGCAATGATCTCCTACGAGCAGTACTTC.

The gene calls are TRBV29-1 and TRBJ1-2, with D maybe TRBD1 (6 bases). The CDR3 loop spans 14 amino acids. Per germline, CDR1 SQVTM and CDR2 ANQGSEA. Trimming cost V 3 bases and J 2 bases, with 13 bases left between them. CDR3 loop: CSVEVNRENYGYTF. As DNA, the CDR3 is TGCAGCGTTGAGGTCAACAGGGAGAACTATGGCTACACCTTC.

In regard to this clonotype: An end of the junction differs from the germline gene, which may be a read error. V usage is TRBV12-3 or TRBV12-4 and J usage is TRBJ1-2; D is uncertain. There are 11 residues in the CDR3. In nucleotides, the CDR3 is TGTTCCAGCAGTTTAGCGCATGGCTACACCTTC. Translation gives CSSSLAHGYTF.

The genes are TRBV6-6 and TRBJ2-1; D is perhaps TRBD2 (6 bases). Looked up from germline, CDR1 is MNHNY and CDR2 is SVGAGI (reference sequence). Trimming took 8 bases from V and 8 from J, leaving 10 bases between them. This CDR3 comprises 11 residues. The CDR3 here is CASGGVHEQFF. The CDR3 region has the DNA TGTGCCAGCGGCGGGGTTCATGAGCAGTTCTTC.

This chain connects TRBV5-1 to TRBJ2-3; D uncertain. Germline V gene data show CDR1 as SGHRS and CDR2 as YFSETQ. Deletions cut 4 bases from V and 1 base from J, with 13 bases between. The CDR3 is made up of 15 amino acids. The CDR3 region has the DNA TGCGCCAGCAGCCCCCGAGACAAAGGCACAGATACGCAGTATTTT. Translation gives CASSPRDKGTDTQYF.

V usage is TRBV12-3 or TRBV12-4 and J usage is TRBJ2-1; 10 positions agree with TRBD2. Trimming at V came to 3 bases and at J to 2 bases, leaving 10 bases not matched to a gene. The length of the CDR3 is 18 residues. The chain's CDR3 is CASSFDRGGLATYNEQFF. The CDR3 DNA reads TGTGCCAGCAGTTTTGACCGGGGGGGACTAGCGACCTACAATGAGCAGTTCTTC.

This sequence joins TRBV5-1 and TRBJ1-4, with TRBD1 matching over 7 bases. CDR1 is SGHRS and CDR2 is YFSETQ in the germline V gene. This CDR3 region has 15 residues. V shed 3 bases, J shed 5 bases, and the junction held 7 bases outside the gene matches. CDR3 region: CASSSTGTANEKLFF. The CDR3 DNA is TGCGCCAGCAGCTCTACCGGGACAGCGAATGAAAAACTGTTTTTT.

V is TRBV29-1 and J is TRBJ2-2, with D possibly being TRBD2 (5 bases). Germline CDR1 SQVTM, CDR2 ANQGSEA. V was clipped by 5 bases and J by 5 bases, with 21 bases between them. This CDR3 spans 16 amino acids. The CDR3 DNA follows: TGCAGCGTTCAAGTTATAGGGCCGACTAAGACCGGGGAGCTGTTTTTT. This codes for CSVQVIGPTKTGELFF.

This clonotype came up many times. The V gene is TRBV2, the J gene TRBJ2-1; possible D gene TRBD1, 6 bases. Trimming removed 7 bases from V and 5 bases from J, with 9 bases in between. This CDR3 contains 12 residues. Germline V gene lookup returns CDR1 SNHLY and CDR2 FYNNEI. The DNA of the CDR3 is TGTGCCAGCACCGGACAGCACAATGAGCAGTTCTTC. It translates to CASTGQHNEQFF.